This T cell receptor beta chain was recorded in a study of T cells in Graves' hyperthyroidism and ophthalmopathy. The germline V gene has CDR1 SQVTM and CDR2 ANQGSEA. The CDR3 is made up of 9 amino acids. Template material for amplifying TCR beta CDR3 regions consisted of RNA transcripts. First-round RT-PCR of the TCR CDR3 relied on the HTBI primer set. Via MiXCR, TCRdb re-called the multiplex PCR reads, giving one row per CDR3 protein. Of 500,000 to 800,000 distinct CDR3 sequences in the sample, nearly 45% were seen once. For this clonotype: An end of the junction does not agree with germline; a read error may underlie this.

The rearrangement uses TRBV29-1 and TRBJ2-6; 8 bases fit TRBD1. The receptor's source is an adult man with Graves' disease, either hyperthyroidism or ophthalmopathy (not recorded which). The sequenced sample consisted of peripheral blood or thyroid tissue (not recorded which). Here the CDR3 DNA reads TGCAGCGTCGGACAGGGTGAAGCTTTC. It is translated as CSVGQGEAF.